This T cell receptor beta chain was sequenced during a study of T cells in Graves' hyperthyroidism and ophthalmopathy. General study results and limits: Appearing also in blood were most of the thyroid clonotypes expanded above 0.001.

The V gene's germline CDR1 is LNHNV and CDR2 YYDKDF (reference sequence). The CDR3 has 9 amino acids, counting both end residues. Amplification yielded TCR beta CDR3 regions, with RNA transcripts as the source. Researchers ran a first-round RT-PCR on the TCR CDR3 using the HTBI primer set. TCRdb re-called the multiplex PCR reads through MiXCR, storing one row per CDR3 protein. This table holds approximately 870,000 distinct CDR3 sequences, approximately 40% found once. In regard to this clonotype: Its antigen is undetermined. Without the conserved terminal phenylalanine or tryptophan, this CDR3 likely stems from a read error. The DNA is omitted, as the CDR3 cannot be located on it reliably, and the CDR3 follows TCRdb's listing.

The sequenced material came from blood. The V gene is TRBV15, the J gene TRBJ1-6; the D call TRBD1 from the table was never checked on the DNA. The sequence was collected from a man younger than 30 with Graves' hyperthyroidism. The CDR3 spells CATSRDQTG.